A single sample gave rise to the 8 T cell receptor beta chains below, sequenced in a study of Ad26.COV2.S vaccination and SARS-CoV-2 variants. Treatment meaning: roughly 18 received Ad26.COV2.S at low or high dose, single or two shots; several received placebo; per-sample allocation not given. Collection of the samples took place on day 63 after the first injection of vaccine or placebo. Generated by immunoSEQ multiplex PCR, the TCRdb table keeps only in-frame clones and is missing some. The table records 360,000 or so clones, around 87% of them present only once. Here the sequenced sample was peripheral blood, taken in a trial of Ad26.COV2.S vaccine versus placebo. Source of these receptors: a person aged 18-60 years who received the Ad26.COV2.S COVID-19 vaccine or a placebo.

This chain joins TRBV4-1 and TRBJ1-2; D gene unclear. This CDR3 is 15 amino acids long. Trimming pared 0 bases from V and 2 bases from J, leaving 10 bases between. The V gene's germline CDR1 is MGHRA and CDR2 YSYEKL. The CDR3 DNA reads TGCGCCAGCAGCCAAGATCCGCATAGAAACTATGGCTACACCTTC. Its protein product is CASSQDPHRNYGYTF.

The DNA of the CDR3 is TGTGCCAGCTCACTACAGGACAGTAACACTGAAGCTTTCTTT. This codes for CASSLQDSNTEAFF. The chain links TRBV18 to TRBJ1-1; possible D gene TRBD1, 6 bases. Germline assignment: CDR1 KGHSH and CDR2 LQKENI. This CDR3 spans 14 amino acids. V was clipped by 4 bases and J by 2 bases, with 11 bases between them.

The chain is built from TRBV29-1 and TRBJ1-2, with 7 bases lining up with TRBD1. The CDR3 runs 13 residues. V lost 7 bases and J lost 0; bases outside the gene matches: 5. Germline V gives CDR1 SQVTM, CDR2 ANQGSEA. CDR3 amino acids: CSGGQQANYGYTF. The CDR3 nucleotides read TGCAGCGGGGGACAGCAAGCTAACTATGGCTACACCTTC.

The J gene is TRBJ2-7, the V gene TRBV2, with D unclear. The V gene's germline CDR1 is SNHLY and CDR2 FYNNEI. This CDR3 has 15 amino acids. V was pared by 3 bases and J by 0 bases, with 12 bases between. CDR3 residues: CASSEINRFSYEQYF. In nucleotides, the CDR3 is TGTGCCAGCAGTGAGATCAACCGTTTCTCCTACGAGCAGTACTTC.

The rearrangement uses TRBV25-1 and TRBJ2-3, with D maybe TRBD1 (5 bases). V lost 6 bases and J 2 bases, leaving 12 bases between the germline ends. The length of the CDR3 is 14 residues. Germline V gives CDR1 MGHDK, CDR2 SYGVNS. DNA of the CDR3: TGTGCCAGCAGAGGGGTCAGACACACAGATACGCAGTATTTT. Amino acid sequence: CASRGVRHTDTQYF. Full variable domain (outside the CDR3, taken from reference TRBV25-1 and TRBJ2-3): EADIYQTPRYLVIGTGKKITLECSQTMGHDKMYWYQQDPGMELHLIHYSYGVNSTEKGDLSSESTVSRIRTEHFPLTLESARPSHTSQYLCASRGVRHTDTQYFGPGTRLTVL.

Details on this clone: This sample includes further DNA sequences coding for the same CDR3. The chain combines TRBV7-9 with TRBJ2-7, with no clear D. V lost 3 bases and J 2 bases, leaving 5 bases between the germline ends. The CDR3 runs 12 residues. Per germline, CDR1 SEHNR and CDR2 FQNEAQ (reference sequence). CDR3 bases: TGTGCCAGCAGCTTCACAACCTACGAGCAGTACTTC. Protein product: CASSFTTYEQYF.

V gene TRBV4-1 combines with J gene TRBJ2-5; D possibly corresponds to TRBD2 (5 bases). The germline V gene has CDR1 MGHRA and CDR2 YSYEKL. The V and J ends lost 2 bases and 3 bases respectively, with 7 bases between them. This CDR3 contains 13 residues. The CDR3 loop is CASSQWRKETQYF. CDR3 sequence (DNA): TGCGCCAGCAGCCAATGGAGGAAAGAGACCCAGTACTTC.

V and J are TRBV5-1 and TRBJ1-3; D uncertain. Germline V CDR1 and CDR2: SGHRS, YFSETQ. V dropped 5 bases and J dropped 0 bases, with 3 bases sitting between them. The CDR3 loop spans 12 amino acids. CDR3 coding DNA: TGCGCCAGCAGGGACTCTGGAAACACCATATATTTT. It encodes CASRDSGNTIYF.